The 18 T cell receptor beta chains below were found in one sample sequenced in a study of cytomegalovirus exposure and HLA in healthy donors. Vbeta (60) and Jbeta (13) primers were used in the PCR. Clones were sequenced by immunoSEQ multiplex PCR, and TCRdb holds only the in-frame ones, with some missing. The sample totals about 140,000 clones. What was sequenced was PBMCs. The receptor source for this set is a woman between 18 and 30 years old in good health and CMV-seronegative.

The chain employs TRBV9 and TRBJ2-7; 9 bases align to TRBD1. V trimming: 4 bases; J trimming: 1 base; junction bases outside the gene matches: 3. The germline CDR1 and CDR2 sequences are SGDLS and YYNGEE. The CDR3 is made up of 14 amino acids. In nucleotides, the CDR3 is TGTGCCAGCAGCCCGGGGACAGGGTCCTACGAGCAGTACGTC. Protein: CASSPGTGSYEQYV.

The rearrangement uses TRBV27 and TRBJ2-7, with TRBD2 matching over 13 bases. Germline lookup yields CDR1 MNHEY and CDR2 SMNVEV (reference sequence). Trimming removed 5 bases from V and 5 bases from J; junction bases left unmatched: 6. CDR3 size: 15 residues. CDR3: CASSAGLAGANEQYF. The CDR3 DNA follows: TGTGCCAGCAGTGCCGGACTAGCGGGAGCCAACGAGCAGTACTTC.

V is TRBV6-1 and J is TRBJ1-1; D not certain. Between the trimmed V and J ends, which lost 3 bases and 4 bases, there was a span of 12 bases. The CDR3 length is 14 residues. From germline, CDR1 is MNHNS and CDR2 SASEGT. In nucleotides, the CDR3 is TGTGCCAGCAGTGAGATGGGAGAAGTCACTGAAGCTTTCTTT. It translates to CASSEMGEVTEAFF.

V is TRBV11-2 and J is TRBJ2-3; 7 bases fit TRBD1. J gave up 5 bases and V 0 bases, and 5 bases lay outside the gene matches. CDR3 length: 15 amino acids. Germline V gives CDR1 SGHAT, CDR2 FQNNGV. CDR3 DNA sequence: TGTGCCAGCAGCTTAGAATTGGCAGGGGGAGATACGCAGTATTTT. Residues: CASSLELAGGDTQYF.

CDR3 in amino acids: CASSQGGGGTDHEQYV. CDR3 DNA sequence: TGTGCCAGCAGCCAGGGCGGGGGCGGGACTGACCACGAGCAGTACGTC. J is TRBJ2-7 and V is TRBV28, with a tentative D call TRBD2 (7 bases). The ends were cut back, 6 bases at V and 5 bases at J, with 23 bases in the middle. The CDR3 has 16 amino acids. CDR1 and CDR2 (germline): MDHEN, SYDVKM.

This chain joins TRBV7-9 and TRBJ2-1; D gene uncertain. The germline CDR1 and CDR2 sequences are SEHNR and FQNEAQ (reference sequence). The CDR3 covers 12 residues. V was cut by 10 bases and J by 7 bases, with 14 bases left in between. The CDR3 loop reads CATARSGNEQFF. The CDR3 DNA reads TGTGCCACCGCCCGGTCGGGTAATGAGCAGTTCTTC.

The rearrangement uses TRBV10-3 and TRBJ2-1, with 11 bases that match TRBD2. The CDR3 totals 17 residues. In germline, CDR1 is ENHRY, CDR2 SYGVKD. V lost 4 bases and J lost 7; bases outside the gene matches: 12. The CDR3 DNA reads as TGTGCCATCAGTGCGGGGAATAGCGGGAGGGCCGGAAATGAGCAGTTCTTC. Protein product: CAISAGNSGRAGNEQFF.

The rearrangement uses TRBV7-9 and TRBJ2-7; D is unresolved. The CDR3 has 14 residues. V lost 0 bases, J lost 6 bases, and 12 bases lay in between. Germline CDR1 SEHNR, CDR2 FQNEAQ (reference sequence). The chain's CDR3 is CASSLAGLSGEQYF. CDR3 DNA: TGTGCCAGCAGCTTAGCCGGGTTGTCGGGCGAGCAGTACTTC.

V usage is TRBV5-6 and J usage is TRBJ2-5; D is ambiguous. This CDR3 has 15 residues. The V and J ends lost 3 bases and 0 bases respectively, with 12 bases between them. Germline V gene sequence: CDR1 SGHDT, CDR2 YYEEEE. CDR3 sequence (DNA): TGTGCCAGCAGCTACCAGAGGAGTTACCAAGAGACCCAGTACTTC. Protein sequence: CASSYQRSYQETQYF.

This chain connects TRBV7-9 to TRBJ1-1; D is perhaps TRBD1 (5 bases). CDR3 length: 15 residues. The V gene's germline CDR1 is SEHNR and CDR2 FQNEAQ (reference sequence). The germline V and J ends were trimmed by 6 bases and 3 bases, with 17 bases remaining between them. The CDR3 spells CASRFLGVWDTEAFF. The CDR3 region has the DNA TGTGCCAGCAGGTTCCTAGGGGTTTGGGACACTGAAGCTTTCTTT.

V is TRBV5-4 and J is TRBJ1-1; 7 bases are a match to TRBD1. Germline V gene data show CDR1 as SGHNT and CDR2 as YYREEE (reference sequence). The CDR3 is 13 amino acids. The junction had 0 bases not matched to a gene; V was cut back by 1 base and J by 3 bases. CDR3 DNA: TGTGCCAGCAGCTTGACAGGGGACACTGAAGCTTTCTTT. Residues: CASSLTGDTEAFF.

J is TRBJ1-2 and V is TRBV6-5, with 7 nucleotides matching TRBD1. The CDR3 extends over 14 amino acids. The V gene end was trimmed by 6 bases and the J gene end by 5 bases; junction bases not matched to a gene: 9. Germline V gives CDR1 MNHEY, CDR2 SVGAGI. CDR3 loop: CASSRGTDPYGYTF. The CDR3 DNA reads TGTGCCAGCAGCCGGGGGACAGACCCTTATGGCTACACCTTC.

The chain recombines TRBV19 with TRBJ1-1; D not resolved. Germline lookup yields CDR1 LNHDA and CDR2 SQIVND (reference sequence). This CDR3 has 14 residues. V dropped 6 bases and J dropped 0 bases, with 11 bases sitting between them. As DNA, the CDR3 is TGTGCCAGTAGGACGACACGTCTGAACACTGAAGCTTTCTTT. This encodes CASRTTRLNTEAFF. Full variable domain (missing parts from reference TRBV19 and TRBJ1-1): DGGITQSPKYLFRKEGQNVTLSCEQNLNHDAMYWYRQDPGQGLRLIYYSQIVNDFQKGDIAEGYSVSREKKESFPLTVTSAQKNPTAFYLCASRTTRLNTEAFFGQGTRLTVV.

CDR3 DNA: TGCGCCAGCAGGAGGGTGGGGACCCAGTACTTC. This codes for CASRRVGTQYF. The rearrangement links TRBV10-2 to TRBJ2-5, with D possibly being TRBD2 (5 bases). Germline loops: CDR1 WSHSY, CDR2 SAAADI. Trimming left V 6 bases short and J 7 bases short, with 9 bases between. This CDR3 has 11 amino acids.

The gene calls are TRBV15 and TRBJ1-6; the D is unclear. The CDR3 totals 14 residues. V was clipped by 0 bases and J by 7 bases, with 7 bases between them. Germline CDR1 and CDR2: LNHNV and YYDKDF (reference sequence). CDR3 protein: CATSRDTENSPLHF. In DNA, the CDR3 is TGTGCCACCAGCAGAGATACAGAAAATTCACCCCTCCACTTT. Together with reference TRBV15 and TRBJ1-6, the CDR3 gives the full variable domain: DAMVIQNPRYQVTQFGKPVTLSCSQTLNHNVMYWYQQKSSQAPKLLFHYYDKDFNNEADTPDNFQSRRPNTSFCFLDIRSPGLGDTAMYLCATSRDTENSPLHFGNGTRLTVT.

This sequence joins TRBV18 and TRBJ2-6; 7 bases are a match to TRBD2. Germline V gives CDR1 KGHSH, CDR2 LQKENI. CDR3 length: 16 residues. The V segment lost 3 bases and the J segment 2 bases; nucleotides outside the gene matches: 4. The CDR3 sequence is CASSPNGGAGANVLTF. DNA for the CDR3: TGTGCCAGCTCACCTAATGGGGGGGCTGGGGCCAACGTCCTGACTTTC.

The CDR3 bases are TGCAGCGCCGACCCGACAGGTGACACTGAAGCTTTCTTT. Protein product: CSADPTGDTEAFF. J is TRBJ1-1 and V is TRBV29-1; maybe TRBD1 (6 bases). This CDR3 is built from 13 residues. Germline CDR1 and CDR2: SQVTM and ANQGSEA. Trimming stripped 7 bases from V and 3 bases from J, with 15 bases between.

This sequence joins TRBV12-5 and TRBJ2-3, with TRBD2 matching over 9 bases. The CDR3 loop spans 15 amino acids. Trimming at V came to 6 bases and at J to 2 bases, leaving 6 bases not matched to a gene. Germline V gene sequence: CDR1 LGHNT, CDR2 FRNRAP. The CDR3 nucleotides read TGTGCTAGTGGAACGGGACTAGCAGTCACAGATACGCAGTATTTT. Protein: CASGTGLAVTDTQYF.